This T cell receptor beta chain was sequenced during a study of human T cells and chemical hapten exposure. Indicated time point: patch test 2, 6 weeks after DPC sensitization. Documented treatment: therapeutic diphenylcyclopropenone sensitization with weekly scalp DPC. The length of the CDR3 is 13 residues. CDR1 is SQVTM, CDR2 ANQGSEA, per germline. V gave up 6 bases and J gave up 7 bases; unmatched junction bases: 7. TCRdb passed the RACE reads through MiXCR, listing each CDR3 protein once. The top ten hold around 7% of the sample, which has tens of thousands of distinct CDR3 sequences, 9% to 12% seen once.

The specimen was whole blood, collected in connection with sensitization to the hapten diphenylcyclopropenone (DPC). The rearrangement uses TRBV29-1 and TRBJ2-2; TRBD1 agrees at 8 bases. This receptor was taken from a woman in her fifties or sixties with alopecia areata. Some clones in this sample may be carry-over from other donors' samples. As DNA, the CDR3 is TGCAGCGTCGACCAGGGGGCCGGCGGGGAGCTGTTTTTT. Translating it yields CSVDQGAGGELFF.